This is a list of T cell receptor beta chains from one sample in a study of identical twins. TCRdb processed the 5' RACE reads anew with MiXCR; each CDR3 protein has one entry. The sample records approximately 220,000 distinct CDR3 sequences, 6.5% to 8.5% being singletons. This same sample was also taken into another study, of yellow fever vaccine responses in identical twins.

Sequencing was performed on memory (CD45RO+) T cells sorted from blood. These receptors were collected from a woman between 18 and 29 years old in good health. Both conserved end residues are part of each CDR3. The D gene is left open where the match is weak. Expanded clones are given a class, and other clones once, few, many or no size at all.

TRBJ2-7	few	TRBD1	TRBV28	TGTGCCAGCAGTATACAACAGGGGGGATCCTACGAGCAGTACTTC	CASSIQQGGSYEQYF
TRBJ2-2	-	-	TRBV11-2	TGTGCCAGCAGCCAACAGGGAGTCGGGGAGCTGTTTTTT	CASSQQGVGELFF
TRBJ2-5	-	-	TRBV6-5	TGTGCCAGCAGTTACGGGTATGCGGCCCAAGAGACCCAGTACTTC	CASSYGYAAQETQYF
TRBJ1-6	-	TRBD1	TRBV12-3/TRBV12-4	TGTGCCAGCAGTGTCCGGGGGACAGTGGATTCACCCCTCCACTTT	CASSVRGTVDSPLHF
TRBJ2-7	-	TRBD1	TRBV3-1	TGTGCCAGCAGCCAAGTCGGGACAGCTCCCTACGAGCAGTACTTC	CASSQVGTAPYEQYF
TRBJ2-3	-	-	TRBV5-1	TGCGCCAGCAGGGTTGGGGGCTCAGATACGCAGTATTTT	CASRVGGSDTQYF
TRBJ2-7	-	-	TRBV5-4	TGTGCCAGCAGCTCGCTGGGGAAGTCCTACGAGCAGTACTTC	CASSSLGKSYEQYF
TRBJ1-5	many	-	TRBV3-1	TGTGCCAGCAGCCAAGACTCCAGGGGAGATCAGCCCCAGCATTTT	CASSQDSRGDQPQHF
TRBJ2-5	few	-	TRBV6-6	TGTGCCAGCACCTTCAAGGCACAAGAGACCCAGTACTTC	CASTFKAQETQYF
TRBJ2-7	many	-	TRBV20-1	TGCAGTGGAGGTCGGAAAGACTACGAGCAGTACTTC	CSGGRKDYEQYF
TRBJ1-5	many	-	TRBV18	TGTGCCAGCTCACGGGACAACGGGGTCAATCAGCCCCAGCATTTT	CASSRDNGVNQPQHF
TRBJ2-3	few	-	TRBV14	TGTGCCAGCAGCGGTCCTAATCTAGCGATCAATAAGCCAGATACGCAGTATTTT	CASSGPNLAINKPDTQYF
TRBJ2-5	few	-	TRBV5-4	TGTGCCAGCAGCACGGGACGCAGCCAAGAGACCCAGTACTTC	CASSTGRSQETQYF
TRBJ1-1	many	-	TRBV20-1	TGCAGTGCTAGAGGACAGATGGGAACTGAAGCTTTCTTT	CSARGQMGTEAFF
TRBJ2-2	-	TRBD2	TRBV20-1	TGCAGTGCTAGAGATCCTAGCGGGGGGTTTGTGGAGCTGTTTTTT	CSARDPSGGFVELFF
TRBJ2-7	few	-	TRBV3-1	TGTGCCAGCAGCCAATTCGTGTGGGGTCCCTCCTACGAGCAGTACTTC	CASSQFVWGPSYEQYF
TRBJ2-1	-	TRBD1	TRBV20-1	TGCAGTGCTCCCGGGGACAGGGGTGTTAATGAGCAGTTCTTC	CSAPGDRGVNEQFF
TRBJ2-1	few	-	TRBV28	TGTGCCAGCAGTTCAATAAACTCCTACAATGAGCAGTTCTTC	CASSSINSYNEQFF
TRBJ2-1	few	-	TRBV6-1	TGTGCCAGCAGTGCTTCCAATGAGCAGTTCTTC	CASSASNEQFF
TRBJ2-4	-	-	TRBV15	TGTGCCACCTTCGATGCAAGGGGCATCGAATCCAAAAACATTCAGTACTTC	CATFDARGIESKNIQYF
TRBJ1-2	many	-	TRBV7-2	TGTGCCAGCAGCTTAGACGGGTTAAGGGACTATGGCTACACCTTC	CASSLDGLRDYGYTF
TRBJ2-7	-	TRBD2	TRBV6-1	TGTGCCAGCAGACGACGGGAGGTTGCCTACGAGCAGTACTTC	CASRRREVAYEQYF
TRBJ2-1	few	TRBD2	TRBV6-1	TGTGCCAGCAGCCCTCTCGGGACGGGGGGGCCAAAAGGTGAGCAGTTCTTC	CASSPLGTGGPKGEQFF
TRBJ2-2	-	-	TRBV10-3	TGTGCCATATATCAGGCTGCGAACACCGGGGAGCTGTTTTTT	CAIYQAANTGELFF
TRBJ2-7	many	-	TRBV3-1	TGTGCCAGCAGCCCCGCCGGCACAGGGGAGCAGTACTTC	CASSPAGTGEQYF
TRBJ2-7	many	-	TRBV7-9	TGTGCCAGCAGCTTCAGTAGGGTCGCCGAGGGGGCCTACGAGCAGTACTTC	CASSFSRVAEGAYEQYF
TRBJ2-7	many	-	TRBV24-1	TGTGCCACCCCTTCGTATCCAGACAGCACTAGAGAGCAGTACTTC	CATPSYPDSTREQYF
TRBJ2-2	few	-	TRBV4-1	TGCGCCAGCAGCCTCCTAGCCGGTATGTCCGGGGAGCTGTTTTTT	CASSLLAGMSGELFF
TRBJ2-1	-	TRBD1	TRBV20-1	TGCAGTGCTAGGAAACTAGACAGGGGGCTGGAGAATGAGCAGTTCTTC	CSARKLDRGLENEQFF
TRBJ1-1	few	TRBD1	TRBV13	TGTGCCAGCAGCTCGCCAGGGGGGGTGAACACTGAAGCTTTCTTT	CASSSPGGVNTEAFF
TRBJ2-7	few	-	TRBV27	TGTGCCAGCAGTTTATACGGGCAGAGCTACGAGCAGTACTTC	CASSLYGQSYEQYF
TRBJ2-1	few	TRBD1	TRBV18	TGTGCCAGCTCACCACCTCCGGGACAGGGCCCCTACAATGAGCAGTTCTTC	CASSPPPGQGPYNEQFF
TRBJ1-5	few	TRBD1	TRBV9	TGTGCCAGCAGCGCCGGACAGGGAGGGCGCCCCCAGCATTTT	CASSAGQGGRPQHF
TRBJ2-1	many	-	TRBV29-1	TGCAGCGTTGCGAGACAGAGCTCCTACAATGAGCAGTTCTTC	CSVARQSSYNEQFF
TRBJ2-5	-	-	TRBV25-1	TGTGCCAGCAGTGAATGGACATTGGGGGGACCAGAGACCCAGTACTTC	CASSEWTLGGPETQYF
TRBJ2-1	few	TRBD1	TRBV11-3	TGTGCCAGCAGCTGGGGGACAGGGGAGGTCAATGAGCAGTTCTTC	CASSWGTGEVNEQFF
TRBJ2-1	few	-	TRBV11-3	TGTGCCAGCAGCTCGAGTAGCGACATTTCCTATCAGTTCTTC	CASSSSSDISYQFF
TRBJ1-3	-	-	TRBV10-3	TGTGCCATCACCCCCGGGGGAAACACCATATATTTT	CAITPGGNTIYF
TRBJ2-2	few	TRBD2	TRBV7-2	TGTGCCAGCAGCTTAGGCGCGGGAGGCTTCACCGGGGAGCTGTTTTTT	CASSLGAGGFTGELFF
TRBJ1-6	many	-	TRBV6-2/TRBV6-3	TGTGCCAGCGGCCTGCGAGTTTCACCCCTCCACTTT	CASGLRVSPLHF
TRBJ2-1	-	-	TRBV10-3	TGTGCCACCAAAGACTACAATGAGCAGTTCTTC	CATKDYNEQFF
TRBJ2-5	many	-	TRBV29-1	TGCAGCGTCGACAGCCCGACTAGAGCCCCCCAAGAGACCCAGTACTTC	CSVDSPTRAPQETQYF
TRBJ2-1	few	TRBD2	TRBV20-1	TGCAGTGCTAGAGTGTGGCCAAGCGGGAGGTCTTACAATGAGCAGTTCTTC	CSARVWPSGRSYNEQFF
TRBJ2-7	many	-	TRBV29-1	TGCAGCGTTGTCCTGATTAGCTCCTACGAGCAGTACTTC	CSVVLISSYEQYF
TRBJ2-7	few	TRBD2	TRBV7-2	TGTGCCAGCAGCTTAGCGGTGACTAGCGGGAGAAGGGCCTACGAGCAGTACTTC	CASSLAVTSGRRAYEQYF
TRBJ2-1	few	-	TRBV10-3	TGTGCCATCAGTGAGCCGCAGGGGATCGACAATGAGCAGTTCTTC	CAISEPQGIDNEQFF
TRBJ2-7	many	-	TRBV5-1	TGCGCCAGCAGCTCGACTGGTGGGAGACTCGTGGGCTACGAGCAGTACTTC	CASSSTGGRLVGYEQYF
TRBJ2-3	few	TRBD2	TRBV7-9	TGTGCCAGCAGCCGGGGGGGCCAGGCAGATACGCAGTATTTT	CASSRGGQADTQYF